This T cell receptor (beta chain) is drawn from a study of radiotherapy plus CTLA-4 blockade in lung cancer. Study as a whole: Objective responses arose in approximately 20% of patients, and roughly 31% experienced disease control. Findings of the study overall: In blood, TCR clones derived from the tumor expanded after radiotherapy plus ipilimumab.

Between the trimmed V and J ends, which lost 6 bases and 7 bases, there was a span of 21 bases. The germline V gene encodes CDR1 LNHDA and CDR2 SQIVND (reference sequence). The CDR3 loop spans 15 amino acids. Comments on this clone: The antigen remains unidentified.

The protocol was immunoSEQ multiplex PCR, while the TCRdb copy is restricted to in-frame clones and leaves out a portion. The data contain tens of thousands of clones, more than 80% of them singletons. The V and J genes are TRBV19 and TRBJ1-2, with D hard to call. The source material was peripheral blood, sampled from a patient treated with radiotherapy plus ipilimumab. The TCR sequence derives from a human donor with non-small cell lung cancer that progressed on radiotherapy plus ipilimumab. The DNA for the CDR3 is TGTGCCAGTAGCCCGGAGGGCCGACGGCCATTTGGCTACACCTTC. As protein: CASSPEGRRPFGYTF.